What follows are 9 T cell receptor beta chains derived from one specimen sequenced in a study of cytomegalovirus exposure and HLA in healthy donors (dated by TCRdb to 2016 to 2017). Libraries were built with the immunoSEQ multiplex PCR assay. A mixture of 60 forward primers for TCR Vbeta segments and 13 reverse primers for TCR Jbeta segments was used in the multiplex PCR. TCRdb stores this immuneACCESS table with in-frame sequences only. Part of the clones is absent; in the studies checked, under half of the shortfall reflects unresolved V genes, and no reason is known for the rest. The sample table contains over 90,000 clones; only one count was recorded for roughly 79% of them. 13% to 15% of the sample rests with the top ten. What was sequenced was PBMCs. All receptors come from a woman aged 70-85 years in good health and CMV-seropositive.

This clone showed up just a few times. The chain is built from TRBV4-2 and TRBJ2-1; 8 positions match TRBD2. CDR3 length: 17 amino acids. Germline V lookup: CDR1 LGHNA, CDR2 YNFKEQ. V lost 0 bases, J lost 2 bases, and 6 bases stayed unmatched. CDR3 DNA sequence: TGTGCCAGCAGCCAAGAACGGGGGGGCGCCGCCTACAATGAGCAGTTCTTC. Translation gives CASSQERGGAAYNEQFF.

The chain joins TRBV18 to TRBJ2-1; 8 bases are shared with TRBD1. V lost 3 bases and J lost 6; bases outside the gene matches: 10. CDR1 is KGHSH and CDR2 is LQKENI in the germline V gene. The CDR3 extends over 16 amino acids. Here the CDR3 DNA reads TGTGCCAGCTCACCGTCTAGGACAGGGAGTTTCAATGAGCAGTTCTTC. Translating gives CASSPSRTGSFNEQFF.

This rearrangement joins TRBV4-3 to TRBJ2-6; TRBD1 matches at 9 bases. Per the germline V gene, CDR1 is LGHNA and CDR2 is YSLEER. CDR3 length: 18 residues. V lost 5 bases to trimming and J lost 0 bases; unmatched junction nucleotides: 8. The CDR3 bases are TGCGCCAGCAGCTACACAGGGGGCGCCATCTCTGGGGCCAACGTCCTGACTTTC. Amino acid sequence: CASSYTGGAISGANVLTF.

The chain has TRBV27 and TRBJ2-5, with D unresolved. The CDR3 extends over 12 amino acids. V was clipped by 8 bases and J by 1 base, with 8 bases between them. Germline CDR1 reads MNHEY; CDR2 reads SMNVEV (reference sequence). CDR3 nucleotides: TGTGCCAGCGGTCCACTCCAAGAGACCCAGTACTTC. Encoded protein: CASGPLQETQYF.

This chain uses TRBV7-6 with TRBJ2-3; 8 bases match TRBD1. CDR1 is SGHVS and CDR2 is FNYEAQ in the germline V gene. This CDR3 is built from 14 residues. After removal of 5 bases from V and 6 bases from J, the junction contained 7 bases not matched to a gene. The DNA for the CDR3 is TGTGCCAGCAGCCGGGACAGGAGAGTTGATACGCAGTATTTT. It yields the protein CASSRDRRVDTQYF.

The chain couples TRBV5-4 to TRBJ2-5, with 11 bases identical to TRBD2. The CDR3 loop spans 15 amino acids. The V gene's germline CDR1 is SGHNT and CDR2 YYREEE (reference sequence). The V segment lost 1 base and the J segment 2 bases; nucleotides outside the gene matches: 1. As DNA, the CDR3 is TGTGCCAGCAGCTTGACTAGCGGGGGACAAGAGACCCAGTACTTC. Translated: CASSLTSGGQETQYF.

The rearrangement joins TRBV19 to TRBJ2-7; possible D gene TRBD2, 5 bases. The germline V gene encodes CDR1 LNHDA and CDR2 SQIVND (reference sequence). This CDR3 spans 13 amino acids. V was shortened by 5 bases and J by 0 bases, with 8 bases between the two germline ends. The CDR3 DNA reads TGTGCCAGTAGTCTCGGGATCTCCTACGAGCAGTACTTC. Translation gives CASSLGISYEQYF.

This clone was observed a handful of times. The chain couples TRBV14 to TRBJ2-7, with 8 bases identical to TRBD1. Trimming took 3 bases from V and 3 from J; bases not matched to a gene: 10. Germline V gene data show CDR1 as SGHDN and CDR2 as FVKESK. The CDR3 is 16 amino acids. CDR3 nucleotides: TGTGCCAGCAGCCACCGCTGGACAGGGAAACGCTACGAGCAGTACTTC. Protein: CASSHRWTGKRYEQYF.

The chain has TRBV9 and TRBJ2-2; a weak D match, TRBD1 (5 bases). Germline-derived CDR1 and CDR2 are SGDLS and YYNGEE. The V gene lost 0 bases and the J gene lost 4 bases, with 13 bases spanning the gap. The length of the CDR3 is 16 residues. CDR3 DNA sequence: TGTGCCAGCAGCGTAGATCAGGGATCGAGCACCGGGGAGCTGTTTTTT. Translation gives CASSVDQGSSTGELFF.